Detailed here is one T cell receptor (beta chain). The method was immunoSEQ multiplex PCR; TCRdb's version includes in-frame clones alone and lacks a portion of them. Of about 59,000 clones listed, around 83% are singletons. This entry is derived from a study of OX40 agonist ivuxolimab in advanced cancers. For the study at large: Every 2 weeks, patients got intravenous ivuxolimab at one of six dose levels (0.01-10 mg/kg).

The CDR3 has 13 residues. The germline V gene has CDR1 LNHDA and CDR2 SQIVND (reference sequence). V gave up 2 bases and J gave up 8 bases, with 10 bases separating them. This TCR was recovered from an adult with an advanced solid tumor such as melanoma, head and neck, liver or kidney cancer. This sequence joins TRBV19 and TRBJ2-1, with D possibly TRBD2 on 5 matching bases. This specimen consisted of CD4+ or CD8+ T cells sorted from blood, obtained in a trial of the OX40 agonist ivuxolimab. The CDR3 DNA reads TGTGCCAGTAGTATACGGGGTATCGATGAGCAGTTCTTC. This gives the protein CASSIRGIDEQFF.